The 17 T cell receptor beta chains presented below share a single source sample, sequenced in a study of shared clonotypes between healthy human individuals. Sequencing used immunoSEQ multiplex PCR; TCRdb keeps in-frame clones, though not all of them. The table records about 700,000 clones, around 92% of them present only once. Selected positively for CCR7 and CD45RO-negative, naive CD8 cells excluded terminally differentiated effector memory CD45RA+ cells. Sequencing was performed on naive CD8+ T cells sorted from blood. The receptors were sampled from a man aged 30-40 years in good health.

The rearrangement uses TRBV7-2 and TRBJ1-2; no clear D gene. This CDR3 contains 16 residues. Germline V CDR1 and CDR2: SGHTA, FQGNSA. Trimming took 1 base from V and 7 from J, leaving 19 bases between them. Written as DNA, the CDR3 is TGTGCCAGCAGCTTAGAGCATAGTTGGGGAAAGGCTGGCTACACCTTC. Amino acids: CASSLEHSWGKAGYTF. Combining the CDR3 with reference TRBV7-2 and TRBJ1-2 gives the whole variable domain GAGVSQSPSNKVTEKGKDVELRCDPISGHTALYWYRQSLGQGLEFLIYFQGNSAPDKSGLPSDRFSAERTGGSVSTLTIQRTQQEDSAVYLCASSLEHSWGKAGYTFGSGTRLTVV.

The chain uses TRBV25-1 and TRBJ2-2; D gene unclear. The ends were cut back, 0 bases at V and 7 bases at J, with 9 bases in the middle. Germline values: CDR1 MGHDK, CDR2 SYGVNS. CDR3 size: 14 residues. The CDR3 DNA reads TGTGCCAGCAGTGAATACTCCTTATTCGGGGAGCTGTTTTTT. Residues: CASSEYSLFGELFF. The entire variable domain, with the rest obtained from reference TRBV25-1 and TRBJ2-2, is as follows: EADIYQTPRYLVIGTGKKITLECSQTMGHDKMYWYQQDPGMELHLIHYSYGVNSTEKGDLSSESTVSRIRTEHFPLTLESARPSHTSQYLCASSEYSLFGELFFGEGSRLTVL.

This chain connects TRBV27 to TRBJ2-7; 7 bases line up with TRBD2. V shed 0 bases, J shed 5 bases, and the junction held 16 bases outside the gene matches. The CDR3 has 18 amino acids. Germline V gives CDR1 MNHEY, CDR2 SMNVEV (reference sequence). CDR3 sequence: CASSLSWVGGELADEQYF. CDR3 DNA sequence: TGTGCCAGCAGTTTATCCTGGGTTGGGGGGGAGTTGGCCGACGAGCAGTACTTC.

The chain couples TRBV9 to TRBJ2-1, with TRBD1 matching 7 bases. Germline V lookup: CDR1 SGDLS, CDR2 YYNGEE. There are 18 residues in the CDR3. V gave up 3 bases and J gave up 1 base; unmatched junction bases: 13. CDR3 sequence (DNA): TGTGCCAGCAGCGCCAACCTGCTGGGGACAGAGTCCTACAATGAGCAGTTCTTC. It yields the protein CASSANLLGTESYNEQFF.

The chain links TRBV27 to TRBJ2-7; D is ambiguous. V lost 0 bases and J lost 2, with 5 bases in between. The CDR3 has 13 residues. Germline assignment: CDR1 MNHEY and CDR2 SMNVEV (reference sequence). CDR3 protein: CASSLSTTYEQYF. DNA of the CDR3: TGTGCCAGCAGTTTATCTACCACCTACGAGCAGTACTTC.

The V gene is TRBV4-1, the J gene TRBJ2-1; D not resolved. Trimming removed 5 bases at V and 2 bases at J, with 13 bases between. There are 15 residues in the CDR3. Looked up from germline, CDR1 is MGHRA and CDR2 is YSYEKL. CDR3 sequence (DNA): TGCGCCAGCAGCGGATTAAGTGCCGCCTACAATGAGCAGTTCTTC. Its translation: CASSGLSAAYNEQFF.

The chain uses TRBV23-1 and TRBJ1-2; TRBD1 might be the D (5 bases). TRBV23-1 is noted as an ORF with a role that remains uncertain. Deletions cut 4 bases from V and 4 bases from J, with 28 bases between. There are 19 residues in the CDR3. CDR3 in amino acids: CASSPPGTGFQEGVYGYTF. The CDR3 DNA reads TGCGCCAGCAGTCCCCCCGGGACGGGATTCCAGGAAGGGGTCTATGGCTACACCTTC.

The chain links TRBV9 to TRBJ2-5; no reliable D call. The CDR3 has 13 amino acids. The V and J ends lost 0 bases and 5 bases respectively, with 8 bases between them. Germline CDR1 reads SGDLS; CDR2 reads YYNGEE. This CDR3 is CASSVGGWETQYF. CDR3 nucleotides: TGTGCCAGCAGCGTAGGCGGTTGGGAGACCCAGTACTTC.

This clone was detected only once. The chain links TRBV28 to TRBJ2-1, with D perhaps given as TRBD1 or TRBD2 (6 bases each). This CDR3 comprises 18 residues. The V end lost 4 bases, the J end lost 0 bases, and 19 bases lay between the germline ends. Germline CDR1 MDHEN, CDR2 SYDVKM. The CDR3 DNA reads as TGTGCCAGCAGTTGGCTGGGGGCGGGACCCAGCTCCTACAATGAGCAGTTCTTC. Translation gives CASSWLGAGPSSYNEQFF.

J is TRBJ2-3 and V is TRBV29-1; TRBD2 is a possible D gene (6 bases). The CDR3 sequence is 13 residues long. The germline V gene has CDR1 SQVTM and CDR2 ANQGSEA. Trimming removed 5 bases from V and 3 bases from J, with 12 bases in between. The CDR3 here is CSVRLVSTDTQYF. Here the CDR3 DNA reads TGCAGCGTTAGACTAGTCAGTACAGATACGCAGTATTTT.

The chain uses TRBV29-1 and TRBJ1-4, with no clear D. V shed 4 bases and J shed 0 bases, with 6 bases lying between them. CDR1 and CDR2 (germline): SQVTM, ANQGSEA. This CDR3 comprises 13 residues. The CDR3 DNA reads TGCAGCGTTGTAGCCGCAACTAATGAAAAACTGTTTTTT. It translates to CSVVAATNEKLFF.

The genes are TRBV7-9 and TRBJ2-7, with D unresolved. Germline V gene sequence: CDR1 SEHNR, CDR2 FQNEAQ (reference sequence). This CDR3 spans 19 amino acids. Trimming cost V 1 base and J 3 bases, with 25 bases left between them. This chain's CDR3 is CASSLEAAQVNLPFYEQYF. In DNA form, the CDR3 reads TGTGCCAGCAGCTTAGAGGCAGCGCAGGTGAACCTACCGTTCTACGAGCAGTACTTC. Looking up the rest from reference TRBV7-9 and TRBJ2-7 gives the full variable domain: DTGVSQNPRHKITKRGQNVTFRCDPISEHNRLYWYRQTLGQGPEFLTYFQNEAQLEKSRLLSDRFSAERPKGSFSTLEIQRTEQGDSAMYLCASSLEAAQVNLPFYEQYFGPGTRLTVT.

The V gene is TRBV7-6, the J gene TRBJ2-1, with TRBD1 matching over 9 bases. The length of the CDR3 is 16 residues. Trimming at V came to 3 bases and at J to 2 bases, leaving 5 bases not matched to a gene. Looked up from germline, CDR1 is SGHVS and CDR2 is FNYEAQ. The CDR3 is CASSFSGTGTYNEQFF. For the CDR3, the DNA is TGTGCCAGCAGCTTTAGTGGGACAGGGACCTACAATGAGCAGTTCTTC.

This clone appeared a single time. The V and J genes are TRBV29-1 and TRBJ2-3, with D perhaps matching TRBD1 or TRBD2 (5 bases each). Germline CDR1 and CDR2: SQVTM and ANQGSEA. Trimming pared 6 bases from V and 4 bases from J, leaving 14 bases between. CDR3 length: 13 residues. CDR3 in DNA: TGCAGCGTCTTTGGGGGAGACGCAGATACGCAGTATTTT. Translated: CSVFGGDADTQYF.

The genes are TRBV9 and TRBJ2-2; 8 bases map to TRBD2. V was pared by 2 bases and J by 2 bases, with 8 bases of the junction left unmatched. CDR3 length: 17 residues. The germline gives CDR1 SGDLS, CDR2 YYNGEE. DNA of the CDR3: TGTGCCAGCAGCGTCCAGCGGGAGCGAAGTAACACCGGGGAGCTGTTTTTT. Translating gives CASSVQRERSNTGELFF.

The count of this clone is one. The gene calls are TRBV6-1 and TRBJ2-1; 7 bases agree with TRBD2. The V segment lost 3 bases and the J segment 4 bases; nucleotides outside the gene matches: 0. The germline gives CDR1 MNHNS, CDR2 SASEGT. This CDR3 contains 13 residues. The chain's CDR3 is CASSERGYNEQFF. DNA for the CDR3: TGTGCCAGCAGTGAGCGGGGGTACAATGAGCAGTTCTTC.

This chain connects TRBV19 to TRBJ2-7, with unresolved D. The CDR3 has 13 amino acids. The V and J ends lost 4 bases and 3 bases respectively, with 10 bases between them. Germline V CDR1 and CDR2: LNHDA, SQIVND (reference sequence). CDR3 loop: CASSTVSGYEQYF. DNA of the CDR3: TGTGCCAGTAGTACGGTCTCCGGCTACGAGCAGTACTTC. The whole variable domain, remainder taken from reference TRBV19 and TRBJ2-7, is DGGITQSPKYLFRKEGQNVTLSCEQNLNHDAMYWYRQDPGQGLRLIYYSQIVNDFQKGDIAEGYSVSREKKESFPLTVTSAQKNPTAFYLCASSTVSGYEQYFGPGTRLTVT.